This T cell receptor beta chain is drawn from a study of blood T cell repertoires in COVID-19 (TCRdb year 2020). Background on the whole study: The collaborator samples originated in the United States, Italy and Spain and spanned the acute and convalescent phases of COVID-19. The prospective study material was composed of cDNA or gDNA derived from T cells, B-cell-depleted T cells, or PBMCs. Subjects who had been exposed to COVID-19, were actively infected with it, or had recovered from it provided the deeply sampled blood TCRbeta repertoires that made up the dataset. The repertoires were made available in a free public database intended to serve as a resource for research on the immune response to SARS-CoV-2. Samples came from the ongoing ImmuneRACE study (first 160 participants) plus 1,254 subjects from 6 global collaborators. Sample metadata almost always included a de-identified subject ID, COVID-19 status, age in years and sex. Where available, HLA class I and class II types were obtained from metadata supplied by the sample provider rather than from assay-based typing.

At one collaborating source in Seattle, patients were enrolled during active infection and were followed longitudinally through the course of disease. Collaborating institutions collected whole blood in K2EDTA tubes following their own protocols. For TCRbeta analysis, collaborators shipped samples as frozen whole blood, isolated PBMCs, or DNA extracted from either of those sample types. The study at large found these results: The quantity of clinical and demographic metadata differed by source and by participant and was supplied without curation.

Deletion took 7 bases off V and 6 bases off J, with a span of 15 bases between the germline ends. Inclusive of the bounding cysteine and phenylalanine, the CDR3 is 13 residues long. Kept here is only the CDR3 DNA, which spans 39 bases and is read in frame from base 1. From the germline V gene, CDR1 is SNHLY and CDR2 is FYNNEI. The immunoSEQ Assay, a bias-controlled multiplex PCR, was used to amplify TCRbeta CDR3 regions from genomic DNA. As for the authors' bioinformatics: The number of nucleated cells in each sample was estimated from the amplification of reference gene primers within the assay. To quantify the absolute abundance of each unique TCRbeta CDR3 rearrangement, sequence reads were collapsed and filtered. For each sample, productive Simpson clonality was calculated as the square root of Simpson's diversity index across productive rearrangements. As stored in TCRdb, this immuneACCESS dataset retains in-frame rearrangements with V and J assigned. A fraction of the clones does not appear; measured against another copy, unresolved V genes explain less than half of the discrepancy, and the remainder lacks a known reason. V and J calls and clone size are given by that table; D and trimming were obtained from the DNA. The sample table shows 160,000 or so clones, and 85% to 95% are seen once. Jointly, the top ten make up less than 2% of the sample.

Worth noting for this clone: Its antigen specificity is not known. No qualities accompany the bases; no much larger clone lies one base away.

The source of this sequence is a woman in her fifties or sixties with COVID-19, enrolled during active disease. Source material: peripheral blood. The V and J segments used are TRBV2 and TRBJ1-1; matching of 6 bases hints at TRBD1 as the D gene. The DNA is as follows: TGTGCCAGCAACAAGGGGGAGAGGTCTGAAGCTTTCTTT. This codes for CASNKGERSEAFF. The full variable domain, with segments outside the CDR3 supplied by the reference TRBV2 and TRBJ1-1 proteins, appears as EPEVTQTPSHQVTQMGQEVILRCVPISNHLYFYWYRQILGQKVEFLVSFYNNEISEKSEIFDDQFSVERPDGSNFTLKIRSTKLEDSAMYFCASNKGERSEAFFGQGTRLTVV.